This TCR beta chain was recovered during a study of T cell responses to AZD1222 COVID-19 vaccine. Looking at the study overall: Whether given at about 4 or about 12 weeks, second doses were pooled.

With respect to this clone: Its antigen is not identified.

The data were produced by immunoSEQ multiplex PCR, yet TCRdb's version contains in-frame clones alone and is incomplete. The data show about 150,000 clones, with about nine tenths seen just once and approximately 17% held by the top ten. Study-wide results and caveats: Two AZD1222 administrations were followed by greater Spike-specific TCR breadth and depth. The donor cohort was predominantly white British with a female majority, and clonal diversity may have been underestimated. Distributed over spike, vaccine-associated CD4 TCRs predominated at 160-218 and 743-854.

CDR3 length equals 10 residues. The V gene lost 5 bases and the J gene lost 4 bases, with 5 bases spanning the gap. Germline lookup yields CDR1 GTSNPN and CDR2 SVGIG (reference sequence). The chain is built from TRBV30 and TRBJ1-1; the D is unclear. Material: peripheral blood, obtained on day 0 of AZD1222 vaccination. The receptor was isolated from an adult in good health. This CDR3 is CAWVGTEAFF. Here the CDR3 DNA reads TGTGCCTGGGTAGGCACTGAAGCTTTCTTT.